Shown below are 9 T cell receptor beta chains from a single sample sequenced in a study of T cells in women clearing cervical HPV infection. Clones were read by immunoSEQ multiplex PCR, and TCRdb kept only the in-frame ones, dropping some. The table lists around 30,000 clones. The material sequenced was blood buffy coat. The source is a woman aged 18 to 75 with a cervical HPV16 infection that either progressed to CIN3+ or cleared (not recorded which).

Turning to this clone: The DNA ends 3 residues before the CDR3 does, and the rest of the CDR3 is filled in from the germline J gene. The genes are TRBV5-1 and TRBJ2-3; D might be TRBD2 (6 bases). CDR3 length: 15 amino acids. The germline CDR1 and CDR2 sequences are SGHRS and YFSETQ. CDR3 sequence: CASSLWPGVVETQYF. Incomplete CDR3 DNA: TGCGCCAGCAGCTTGTGGCCGGGGGTGGTAGAGACG.

On this clone: The read falls 3 residues short of the CDR3 end, and the missing part is taken from the germline J gene. This chain links TRBV10-1 with TRBJ1-1; the D is unclear. Looked up from germline, CDR1 is WNHNN and CDR2 is SYGVQD (reference sequence). This CDR3 is 13 amino acids long. V gave up 6 bases and J gave up 4 bases, with 12 bases separating them. CDR3 sequence: CASRRAEGTEAFF. The CDR3 bases that were read are TGCGCCAGCAGGCGGGCCGAGGGCACTGAA.

Of note for this clone: The read falls 3 residues short of the CDR3 end, and the missing part is taken from the germline J gene. V usage is TRBV18 and J usage is TRBJ1-1; tentatively, D is TRBD1 (6 bases). Germline lookup yields CDR1 KGHSH and CDR2 LQKENI. CDR3 length: 13 amino acids. Trimming shortened V by 8 bases and J by 1 base, and 11 bases separated the two germline ends. The CDR3 is CASHRAGNTEAFF. CDR3 bases read: TGTGCCAGCCACAGGGCAGGGAACACTGAA.

On this clone: From the germline J gene comes the end of the CDR3, since the read stops 3 residues before it. This chain uses TRBV12-3 or TRBV12-4 with TRBJ2-7, with 7 nucleotides matching TRBD2. The CDR3 sequence is 15 residues long. V lost 8 bases, J lost 2 bases, and 12 bases stayed unmatched. The CDR3 DNA, read in part, is TGTGCCAGCGCTTTCGTAGAGCGGGACGCCTACGAG. Its protein product is CASAFVERDAYE. The whole CDR3 protein is CASAFVERDAYEQYF.

As concerns this clone: The sequence runs out 3 residues before the end of the CDR3; the remainder is reconstructed from the germline J gene. The rearrangement joins TRBV10-3 to TRBJ2-1; no clear D gene. The germline V gene has CDR1 ENHRY and CDR2 SYGVKD. The CDR3 extends over 13 amino acids. V gave up 7 bases and J gave up 7 bases, with 14 bases separating them. The CDR3 spells CAITRSSGNEQFF. The sequenced part of the CDR3 DNA is TGTGCCATCACTCGTAGCTCTGGGAATGAG.

To note about this clone: The CDR3 is cut off 3 residues early in the read; its end comes from the germline J gene. The rearrangement uses TRBV5-4 and TRBJ1-2, with 8 bases that match TRBD1. The CDR3 has 15 amino acids. V was pared by 2 bases and J by 4 bases, with 7 bases of the junction left unmatched. Germline CDR1 is SGHNT and CDR2 is YYREEE (reference sequence). The covered CDR3 bases are TGTGCCAGCAGCTTTTCAGGGGGCCCGCTCTATGGC. It yields the protein CASSFSGGPLYG. The entire CDR3 reads CASSFSGGPLYGYTF.

Turning to this clone: The read finishes 3 residues shy of the CDR3 end, and the germline J gene is used to complete it. This sequence joins TRBV19 and TRBJ2-7; no firm D call. Looked up from germline, CDR1 is LNHDA and CDR2 is SQIVND (reference sequence). Trimming shortened V by 0 bases and J by 0 bases, and 6 bases separated the two germline ends. The CDR3 length is 14 residues. CDR3 DNA (partial): TGTGCCAGTAGTATAGAGGGCCGCTCCTACGAG. This codes for CASSIEGRSYE. The entire CDR3 is CASSIEGRSYEQYF.

Turning to this clone: Sequencing ends 3 residues short of the CDR3 end; the germline J gene provides the rest. The V call is TRBV5-1, the J call TRBJ1-4, with D possibly matching TRBD1 (5 bases). This CDR3 comprises 14 residues. The germline CDR1 and CDR2 sequences are SGHRS and YFSETQ. Between the trimmed V and J ends, which lost 5 bases and 1 base, there was a span of 9 bases. The DNA read from the CDR3 is TGCGCCAGCAGTCCCCAGGGAACTAATGAAAAA. Residues: CASSPQGTNEK. The CDR3 as a whole reads CASSPQGTNEKLFF.

Of note for this clone: The sequenced fragment ends 3 residues before the CDR3 boundary, so the rest is inferred from the germline J gene. The chain links TRBV10-3 to TRBJ2-3; tentatively, D is TRBD1 (6 bases). V was clipped by 4 bases and J by 0 bases, with 11 bases between them. The germline V gene has CDR1 ENHRY and CDR2 SYGVKD. CDR3 length: 15 residues. The CDR3: CAISVGTKSTDTQYF. The part of the CDR3 DNA that was read is TGTGCCATCAGTGTTGGGACAAAGAGCACAGATACG.